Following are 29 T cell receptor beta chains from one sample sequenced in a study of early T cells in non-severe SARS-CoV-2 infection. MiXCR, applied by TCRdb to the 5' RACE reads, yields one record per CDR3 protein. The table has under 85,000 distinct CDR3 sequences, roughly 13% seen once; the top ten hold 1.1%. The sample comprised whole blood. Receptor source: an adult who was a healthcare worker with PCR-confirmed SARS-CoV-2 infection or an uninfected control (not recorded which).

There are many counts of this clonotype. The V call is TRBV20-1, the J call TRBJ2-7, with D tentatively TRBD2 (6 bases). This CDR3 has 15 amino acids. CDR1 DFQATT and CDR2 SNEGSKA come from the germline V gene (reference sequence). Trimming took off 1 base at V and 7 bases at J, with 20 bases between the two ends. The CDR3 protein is CSARGLGTSPSEQYF. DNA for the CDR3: TGCAGTGCTAGAGGCCTAGGGACTTCCCCGAGTGAGCAGTACTTC.

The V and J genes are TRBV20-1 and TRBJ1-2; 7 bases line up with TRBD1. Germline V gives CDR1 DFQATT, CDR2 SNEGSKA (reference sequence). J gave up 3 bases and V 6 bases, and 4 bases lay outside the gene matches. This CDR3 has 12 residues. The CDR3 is CSAKQGYYGYTF. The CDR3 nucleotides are TGCAGTGCAAAACAGGGGTACTATGGCTACACCTTC.

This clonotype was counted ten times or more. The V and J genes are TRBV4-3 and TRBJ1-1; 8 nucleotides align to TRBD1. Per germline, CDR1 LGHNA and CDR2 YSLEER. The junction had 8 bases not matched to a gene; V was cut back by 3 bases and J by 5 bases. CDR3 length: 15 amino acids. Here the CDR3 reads CASSHRTGGGTEAFF. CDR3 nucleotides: TGCGCCAGCAGCCATCGTACAGGGGGGGGAACTGAAGCTTTCTTT.

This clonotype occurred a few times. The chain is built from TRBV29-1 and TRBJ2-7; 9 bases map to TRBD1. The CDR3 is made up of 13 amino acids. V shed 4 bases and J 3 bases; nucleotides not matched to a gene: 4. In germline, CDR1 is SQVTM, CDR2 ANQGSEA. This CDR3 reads CSVVGTGHYEQYF. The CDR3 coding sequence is TGCAGCGTTGTCGGGACAGGGCACTACGAGCAGTACTTC.

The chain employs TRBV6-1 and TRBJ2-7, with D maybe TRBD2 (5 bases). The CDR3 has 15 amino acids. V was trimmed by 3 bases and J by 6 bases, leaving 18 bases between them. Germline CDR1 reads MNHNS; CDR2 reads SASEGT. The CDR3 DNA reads TGTGCCAGCAGTGACGGGGTTGTAGACGTCCGCGAGCAGTACTTC. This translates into CASSDGVVDVREQYF.

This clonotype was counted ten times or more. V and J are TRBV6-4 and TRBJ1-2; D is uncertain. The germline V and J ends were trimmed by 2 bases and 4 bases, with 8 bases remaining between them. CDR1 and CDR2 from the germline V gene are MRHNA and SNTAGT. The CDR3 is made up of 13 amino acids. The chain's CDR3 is CASSDGQSYGYTF. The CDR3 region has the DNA TGTGCCAGCAGTGACGGTCAGAGCTATGGCTACACCTTC.

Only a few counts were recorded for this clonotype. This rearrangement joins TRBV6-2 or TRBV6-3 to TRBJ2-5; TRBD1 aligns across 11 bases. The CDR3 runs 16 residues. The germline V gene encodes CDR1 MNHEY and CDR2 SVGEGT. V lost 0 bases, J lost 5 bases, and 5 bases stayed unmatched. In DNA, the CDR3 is TGTGCCAGCAGTTACTCGCGGACAGGGGGCAGGGAGACCCAGTACTTC. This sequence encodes CASSYSRTGGRETQYF.

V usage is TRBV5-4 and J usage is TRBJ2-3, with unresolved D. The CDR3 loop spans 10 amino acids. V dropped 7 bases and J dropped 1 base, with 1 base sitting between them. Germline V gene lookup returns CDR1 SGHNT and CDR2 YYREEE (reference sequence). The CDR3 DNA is TGTGCCAGCGGCACAGATACGCAGTATTTT. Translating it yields CASGTDTQYF.

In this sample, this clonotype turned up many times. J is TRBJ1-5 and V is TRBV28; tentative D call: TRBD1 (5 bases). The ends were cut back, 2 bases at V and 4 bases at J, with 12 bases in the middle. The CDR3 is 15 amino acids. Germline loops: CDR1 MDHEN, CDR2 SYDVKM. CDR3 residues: CASSLQQGLNQPQHF. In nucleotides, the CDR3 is TGTGCCAGCAGTTTACAGCAGGGACTAAATCAGCCCCAGCATTTT.

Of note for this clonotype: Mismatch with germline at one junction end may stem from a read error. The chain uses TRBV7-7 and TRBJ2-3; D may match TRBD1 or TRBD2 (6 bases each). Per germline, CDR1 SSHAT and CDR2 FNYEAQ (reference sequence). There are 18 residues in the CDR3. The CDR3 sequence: CASSPHTGDIKGTDTQYF. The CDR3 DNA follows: TGTGCTAGCAGCCCCCACACGGGGGACATAAAAGGCACAGATACGCAGTATTTT.

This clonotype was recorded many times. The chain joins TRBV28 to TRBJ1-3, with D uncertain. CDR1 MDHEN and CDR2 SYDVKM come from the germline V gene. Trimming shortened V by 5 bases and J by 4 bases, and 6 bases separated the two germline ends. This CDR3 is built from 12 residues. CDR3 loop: CASSAQGNTIYF. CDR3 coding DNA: TGTGCCAGCAGTGCCCAAGGAAACACCATATATTTT.

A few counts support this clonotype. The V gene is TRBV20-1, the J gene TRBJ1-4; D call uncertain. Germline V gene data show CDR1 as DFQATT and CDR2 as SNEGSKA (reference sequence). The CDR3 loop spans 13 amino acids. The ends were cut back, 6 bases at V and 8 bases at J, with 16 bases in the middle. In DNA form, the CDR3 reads TGCAGTGCCCAGGAGGGTGTGGAAGAAAAACTGTTTTTT. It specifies CSAQEGVEEKLFF.

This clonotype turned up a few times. In DNA, the CDR3 is TGTGCCAGCAGCTTTAAAGGGCCGAACACTGAAGCTTTCTTT. It encodes CASSFKGPNTEAFF. The chain joins TRBV7-6 to TRBJ1-1; no definite D call. With 3 bases removed from V and 1 base from J, the gap between germline ends came to 9 bases. CDR1 and CDR2 (germline): SGHVS, FNYEAQ. The CDR3 is made up of 14 amino acids.

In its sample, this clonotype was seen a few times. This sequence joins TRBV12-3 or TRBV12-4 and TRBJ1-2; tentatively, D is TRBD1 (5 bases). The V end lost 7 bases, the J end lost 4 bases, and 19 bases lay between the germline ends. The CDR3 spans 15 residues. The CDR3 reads CASTPMEVQGYGYTF. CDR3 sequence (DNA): TGTGCCAGCACGCCTATGGAGGTTCAGGGCTATGGCTACACCTTC.

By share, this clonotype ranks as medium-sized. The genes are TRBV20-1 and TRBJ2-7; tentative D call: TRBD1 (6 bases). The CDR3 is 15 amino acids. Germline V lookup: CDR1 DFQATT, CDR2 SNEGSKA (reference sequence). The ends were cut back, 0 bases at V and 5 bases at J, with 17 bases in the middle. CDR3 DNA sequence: TGCAGTGCTAGAGATCAGGGGCTAAGGGTTAACGAGCAGTACTTC. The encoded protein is CSARDQGLRVNEQYF.

The CDR3 sequence: CASTPRPGLAGGQNEQFF. Here the CDR3 DNA reads TGTGCCAGCACCCCACGACCGGGACTAGCGGGGGGGCAAAATGAGCAGTTCTTC. The chain links TRBV6-2 or TRBV6-3 to TRBJ2-1, with 16 nucleotides matching TRBD2. With V trimmed by 7 bases and J by 7 bases, 13 bases remained unmatched. The CDR3 sequence is 18 residues long. The germline CDR1 and CDR2 sequences are MNHEY and SVGEGT.

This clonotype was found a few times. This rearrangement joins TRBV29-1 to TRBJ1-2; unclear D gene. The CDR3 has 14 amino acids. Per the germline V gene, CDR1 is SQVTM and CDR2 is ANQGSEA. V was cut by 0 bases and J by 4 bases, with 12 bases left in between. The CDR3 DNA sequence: TGCAGCGTTGAAGATTTAATCCGCATCTATGGCTACACCTTC. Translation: CSVEDLIRIYGYTF.

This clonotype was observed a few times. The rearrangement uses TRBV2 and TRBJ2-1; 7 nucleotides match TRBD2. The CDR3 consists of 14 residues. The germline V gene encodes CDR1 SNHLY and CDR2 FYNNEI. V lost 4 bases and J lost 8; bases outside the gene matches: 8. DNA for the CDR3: TGTGCCAGCAGTGGGACTAGAGTTAGGGATGAGCAGTTCTTC. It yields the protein CASSGTRVRDEQFF.

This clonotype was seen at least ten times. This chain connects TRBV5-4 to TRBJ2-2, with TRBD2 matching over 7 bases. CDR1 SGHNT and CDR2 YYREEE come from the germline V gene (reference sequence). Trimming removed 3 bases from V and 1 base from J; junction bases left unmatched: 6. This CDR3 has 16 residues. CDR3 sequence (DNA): TGTGCCAGCAGCTCGCCGACTAGCAGGAACACCGGGGAGCTGTTTTTT. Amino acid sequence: CASSSPTSRNTGELFF. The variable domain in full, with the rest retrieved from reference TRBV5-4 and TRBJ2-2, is ETGVTQSPTHLIKTRGQQVTLRCSSQSGHNTVSWYQQALGQGPQFIFQYYREEENGRGNFPPRFSGLQFPNYSSELNVNALELDDSALYLCASSSPTSRNTGELFFGEGSRLTVL.

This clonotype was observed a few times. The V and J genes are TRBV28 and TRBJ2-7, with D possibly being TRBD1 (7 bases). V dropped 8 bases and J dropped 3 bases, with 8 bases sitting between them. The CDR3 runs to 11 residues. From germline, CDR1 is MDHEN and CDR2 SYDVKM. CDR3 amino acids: CASQGGYEQYF. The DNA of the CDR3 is TGTGCCAGCCAGGGGGGCTACGAGCAGTACTTC.

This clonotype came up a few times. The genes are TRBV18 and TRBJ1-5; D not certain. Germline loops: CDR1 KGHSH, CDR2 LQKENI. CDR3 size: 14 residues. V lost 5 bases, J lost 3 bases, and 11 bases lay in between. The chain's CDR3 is CASSESGANQPQHF. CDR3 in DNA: TGTGCCAGCTCAGAATCGGGTGCCAATCAGCCCCAGCATTTT.

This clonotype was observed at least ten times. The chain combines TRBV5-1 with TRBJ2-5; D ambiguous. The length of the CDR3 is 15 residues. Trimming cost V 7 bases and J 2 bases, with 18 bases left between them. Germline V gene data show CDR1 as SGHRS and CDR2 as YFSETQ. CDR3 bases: TGCGCCAGCCGGTCCCAGGCCGGCAGACAAGAGACCCAGTACTTC. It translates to CASRSQAGRQETQYF. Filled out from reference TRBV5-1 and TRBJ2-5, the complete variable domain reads KAGVTQTPRYLIKTRGQQVTLSCSPISGHRSVSWYQQTPGQGLQFLFEYFSETQRNKGNFPGRFSGRQFSNSRSEMNVSTLELGDSALYLCASRSQAGRQETQYFGPGTRLLVL.

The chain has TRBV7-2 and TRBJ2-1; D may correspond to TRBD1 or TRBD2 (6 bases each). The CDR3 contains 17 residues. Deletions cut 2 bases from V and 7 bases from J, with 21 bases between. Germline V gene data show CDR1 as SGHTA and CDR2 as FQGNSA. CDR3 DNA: TGTGCCAGCAGCTTATCAAGGGGGGACAATCCTTGGAATGAGCAGTTCTTC. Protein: CASSLSRGDNPWNEQFF.

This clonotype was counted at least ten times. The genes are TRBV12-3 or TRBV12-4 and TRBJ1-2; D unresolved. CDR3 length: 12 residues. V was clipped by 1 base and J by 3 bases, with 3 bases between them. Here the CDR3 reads CASSLGYYGYTF. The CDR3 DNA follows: TGTGCCAGCAGTTTAGGGTACTATGGCTACACCTTC.

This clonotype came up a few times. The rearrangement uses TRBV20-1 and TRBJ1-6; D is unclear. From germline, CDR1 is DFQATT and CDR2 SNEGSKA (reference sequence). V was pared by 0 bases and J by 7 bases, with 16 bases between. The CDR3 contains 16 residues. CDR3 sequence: CSARDPGNSRNSPLHF. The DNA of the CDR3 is TGCAGTGCTAGAGACCCGGGAAACAGTCGGAATTCACCCCTCCACTTT.

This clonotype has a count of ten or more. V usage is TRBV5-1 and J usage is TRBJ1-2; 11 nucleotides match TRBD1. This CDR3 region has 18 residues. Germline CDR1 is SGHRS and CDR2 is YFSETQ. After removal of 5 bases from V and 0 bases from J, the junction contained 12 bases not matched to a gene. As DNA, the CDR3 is TGCGCCAGCAGTCCCAAACCGGGACAGGGGGATTCTAACTATGGCTACACCTTC. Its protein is CASSPKPGQGDSNYGYTF.

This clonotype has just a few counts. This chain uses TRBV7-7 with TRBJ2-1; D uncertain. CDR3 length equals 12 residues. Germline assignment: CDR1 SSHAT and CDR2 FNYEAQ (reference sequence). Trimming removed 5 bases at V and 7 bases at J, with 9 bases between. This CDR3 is CASSPGVNEQFF. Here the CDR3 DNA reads TGTGCCAGCAGCCCCGGTGTAAATGAGCAGTTCTTC. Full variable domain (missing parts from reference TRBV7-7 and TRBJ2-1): GAGVSQSPRYKVTKRGQDVTLRCDPISSHATLYWYQQALGQGPEFLTYFNYEAQPDKSGLPSDRFSAERPEGSISTLTIQRTEQRDSAMYRCASSPGVNEQFFGPGTRLTVL.

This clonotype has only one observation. CDR3 residues: CASSLRLAGPYNEQFF. The CDR3 nucleotides read TGTGCCAGCAGTTTAAGACTAGCGGGACCATACAATGAGCAGTTCTTC. The rearrangement joins TRBV12-3 or TRBV12-4 to TRBJ2-1; TRBD2 agrees at 11 bases. V was clipped by 2 bases and J by 4 bases; unmatched bases: 4. This CDR3 is built from 16 residues.

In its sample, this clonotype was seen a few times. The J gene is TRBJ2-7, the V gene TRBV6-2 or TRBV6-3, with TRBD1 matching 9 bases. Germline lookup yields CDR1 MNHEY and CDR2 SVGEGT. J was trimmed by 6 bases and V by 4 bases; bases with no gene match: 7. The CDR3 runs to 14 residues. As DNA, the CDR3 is TGTGCCAGCAGTTCCGGACAGGGGAGGGTCGAGCAGTACTTC. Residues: CASSSGQGRVEQYF.